This T cell receptor (beta chain) was sequenced during a study of graft-versus-host responses after intestinal transplantation. The study's findings and limits: Early post-transplant HvG declines showed an association with peak circulating GvH clone levels.

This CDR3 has 11 amino acids. V lost 3 bases, J lost 8 bases, and 7 bases lay in between. Germline V gives CDR1 LGHNT, CDR2 FRNRAP. Comment on this clone: Its antigen is currently unknown.

Generated by immunoSEQ multiplex PCR, the TCRdb table keeps only in-frame clones and is missing some. This sample has about 130,000 clones; 85% to 95% occur once, and the top ten carry over 0.15%. The TCR sequence derives from a human donor who received an intestinal transplant. The V call is TRBV12-5, the J call TRBJ1-2; no definite D call. This material consisted of unstimulated CD4+ T cells sorted from spleen or lymph node cells, taken before intestinal transplant. For the CDR3, the DNA is TGTGCTAGTGGTTTCTTACTCGGCTACACCTTC. Translated, it gives CASGFLLGYTF.